The present T cell receptor (beta chain) was sequenced within a study of blood T cell repertoires in COVID-19 (dated by TCRdb to 2018 to 2020). About the investigation overall: The collaborator samples originated in the United States, Italy and Spain and spanned the acute and convalescent phases of COVID-19. Where available, HLA class I and class II types were obtained from metadata supplied by the sample provider rather than from assay-based typing. Subjects who had been exposed to COVID-19, were actively infected with it, or had recovered from it provided the deeply sampled blood TCRbeta repertoires that made up the dataset. A de-identified subject ID, COVID-19 status, age in years and sex were almost always included in the sample metadata. The prospective study material was composed of cDNA or gDNA derived from T cells, B-cell-depleted T cells, or PBMCs. The repertoires were released in a freely available public database intended as a resource for research on the immune response to SARS-CoV-2. The samples were drawn from two sources: the first 160 participants of the ongoing ImmuneRACE study, and fewer than 1,500 subjects contributed by 6 global collaborators. General findings and caveats noted by the study authors: Clinical and demographic metadata were provided uncurated, with the amount varying by source and participant.

Another Seattle source contributed samples from volunteer blood donors who had recovered from COVID-19. Collaborating institutions collected whole blood in K2EDTA tubes following their own protocols. For TCRbeta analysis, collaborators shipped samples as frozen whole blood, isolated PBMCs, or DNA extracted from either of those sample types. About this clone: Which antigen it targets is not known. Base quality data are lacking; no much larger clone is found one base away.

TCRbeta CDR3 regions were amplified from genomic DNA by means of the immunoSEQ Assay, a bias-controlled multiplex PCR. Under the source paper's analysis protocol: Within the assay, amplification of reference gene primers was used to estimate how many nucleated cells each sample contained. Sequence reads were collapsed and filtered to measure the absolute abundance of every unique TCRbeta CDR3 rearrangement. For each sample, productive Simpson clonality was calculated as the square root of Simpson's diversity index across productive rearrangements. Sourced from immuneACCESS, this table was stored by TCRdb with only in-frame sequences that have V and J called. A share of the clones is absent; for the studies checked, an unresolved V gene accounts for under half, and the remainder has no known explanation. D and trimming come from the DNA, and the V and J calls and clone size come from that table. In this sample the table shows under 250,000 clones, roughly 84% of which occur a single time. The ten most abundant clones make up about 3% of the sample.

The CDR3 has 15 amino acids, counting the end cysteine and phenylalanine. Only the CDR3 part of the read is kept: 45 bases, read in frame from the first base. V ends up 3 bases short and J 0 bases short, with an unmatched junction base count of 3. As encoded in the germline V gene, CDR1 is KGHDR while CDR2 is SFDVKD. This receptor was taken from a man aged 45 to 65 who had recovered from COVID-19. The V and J segments used are TRBV24-1 and TRBJ2-5, with 7 junctional bases fitting TRBD1. Input material: peripheral blood. The nucleotide sequence is given as TGTGCCACCAGTGATCCGGGGACAGACCAAGAGACCCAGTACTTC. Its protein reads: CATSDPGTDQETQYF.